The text below deals with one T cell receptor beta chain. This clonotype was seen only a few times. Its recognized antigen is unknown. No base quality information exists; no much larger clone differs at one position. From the cysteine up to the phenylalanine, the CDR3 has a length of 14 residues. Kept here is only the CDR3 DNA, which spans 42 bases and is read in frame from base 1. The trim is 4 bases for V and 7 bases for J, with a gap of 17 bases between the germline ends. CDR1 and CDR2 are drawn from the germline V gene: SGHRS, YFSETQ. The entry originates in a study of T-cell reconstitution after alpha-beta-depleted transplantation in children listed by TCRdb under 2016. In the study overall: Using TCR repertoire profiling, the study quantitatively followed how T-cell immune reconstitution unfolded in children after TCRalphabeta/CD19-depleted allogeneic hematopoietic cell transplantation. Summary of the overall study and its limitations: In some patients, the high TCRbeta diversity seen at day 60 was put down to recipient T cells and intrathymic progenitors that had survived conditioning. Hyperexpanded clone frequencies declined over subsequent months; after one year, T-cell counts and TCRbeta diversity were mostly attributed to newly produced T cells. The apparently early recovery of alphabetaT-cell counts about two months after transplant reportedly depended on only several hundred rapidly expanded clones that came from non-depleted graft cells.

Reading the label with the study, this specimen's treatment or condition is: allogeneic hematopoietic cell transplantation with graft depleted of TCRalphabeta T cells and CD19 B cells. The children who served as transplant recipients had been given grafts of TCRalphabeta/CD19-depleted allogeneic hematopoietic cells. The library was made by PCR. The run used an Illumina HiSeq 2500. Molecular barcoding was employed in the preparation of TCR libraries, with unique molecular identifiers being used to normalize TCRbeta repertoire quantification. In-frame beta chains were kept once TCRdb had trimmed the public reads at Q25 with fastp and called clones with MiXCR. Records with the same CDR3 protein are collapsed into one entry carrying the most frequent genes and DNA. Here the sample has 200,000 or so distinct CDR3 sequences; 5.5% to 7% occur a single time. 4.5% to 5.5% of the sample rests with the top ten.

This clonotype was obtained from a girl in the first two years of life with combined immunodeficiency, due to receive a stem cell transplant. The chain links TRBV5-1 with TRBJ2-5, with an unclear D gene assignment. The sample here was PBMCs, taken before TCRalphabeta/CD19-depleted stem cell transplant. The CDR3 protein is CASSNLTVGRTQYF. The nucleotides read TGCGCCAGCAGCAACTTGACGGTCGGCAGGACCCAGTACTTC. Supplemented by the reference TRBV5-1 and TRBJ2-5 proteins around the CDR3, the complete variable domain is KAGVTQTPRYLIKTRGQQVTLSCSPISGHRSVSWYQQTPGQGLQFLFEYFSETQRNKGNFPGRFSGRQFSNSRSEMNVSTLELGDSALYLCASSNLTVGRTQYFGPGTRLLVL.